These 25 T cell receptor beta chains were all obtained from the same sample, sequenced in a study of T cell repertoires in cytomegalovirus infection. MiXCR was run by TCRdb on the reads, yielding one entry per CDR3 protein. Counted here are hundreds of thousands of distinct CDR3 sequences, roughly 24% occurring once; the ten biggest clones make up 7.5% to 9%. The sample taken for sequencing was CD8+ T cells from PBMCs. The receptors stem from a human donor in good health (CMV status not recorded). Some clones in this sample may be carry-over from other donors' samples.

This clonotype has a handful of counts. The V call is TRBV25-1, the J call TRBJ2-5, with D perhaps TRBD1 (5 bases). V lost 3 bases and J lost 5, with 16 bases in between. The V gene's germline CDR1 is MGHDK and CDR2 SYGVNS. This CDR3 spans 15 amino acids. CDR3 nucleotides: TGTGCCAGCAGTGAGGGGCAACGTCCTGGGGAGACCCAGTACTTC. It is translated as CASSEGQRPGETQYF.

This clonotype was found a few times. The rearrangement links TRBV7-8 to TRBJ2-5; D ambiguous. Germline lookup yields CDR1 SGHVS and CDR2 FQNEAQ. CDR3 size: 16 residues. The V gene lost 4 bases and the J gene lost 5 bases, with 20 bases spanning the gap. This CDR3 reads CASSSVLEDGWETQYF. The CDR3 DNA is TGTGCCAGCAGCTCAGTACTCGAAGACGGTTGGGAGACCCAGTACTTC. Complete variable domain (other parts from reference TRBV7-8 and TRBJ2-5): GAGVSQSPRYKVAKRGQDVALRCDPISGHVSLFWYQQALGQGPEFLTYFQNEAQLDKSGLPSDRFFAERPEGSVSTLKIQRTQQEDSAVYLCASSSVLEDGWETQYFGPGTRLLVL.

J is TRBJ2-7 and V is TRBV6-2 or TRBV6-3; 15 bases are a match to TRBD2. Trimming cost V 6 bases and J 3 bases; bases outside gene matches: 6. Per the germline V gene, CDR1 is MNHEY and CDR2 is SVGEGT. The CDR3 runs 16 residues. CDR3 in DNA: TGTGCCAGCAGCAAGGGACTAGCGGGGGGAAACTACGAGCAGTACGTC. Translating it yields CASSKGLAGGNYEQYV.

This clonotype came up a few times. The CDR3 sequence is CSVDWGYEQYF. For the CDR3, the DNA is TGCAGCGTTGATTGGGGGTACGAGCAGTACTTC. The chain joins TRBV29-1 to TRBJ2-7; D may be TRBD1 or TRBD2 (5 bases each). This CDR3 region has 11 residues. V dropped 3 bases and J dropped 4 bases, with 7 bases sitting between them. Germline CDR1 and CDR2: SQVTM and ANQGSEA.

This clonotype appeared a few times. The rearrangement links TRBV10-2 to TRBJ2-3, with 8 nucleotides matching TRBD2. The CDR3 is 16 residues long. The V segment lost 6 bases and the J segment 6 bases; nucleotides outside the gene matches: 14. Germline loops: CDR1 WSHSY, CDR2 SAAADI. CDR3 residues: CASRGPGLAFGDTQYF. The CDR3 bases are TGCGCCAGCAGAGGGCCTGGACTAGCCTTTGGGGATACGCAGTATTTT.

This rearrangement joins TRBV11-2 to TRBJ1-1; D gene unclear. Germline CDR1 is SGHAT and CDR2 is FQNNGV. V shed 1 base and J shed 1 base, with 13 bases lying between them. This CDR3 spans 16 amino acids. The CDR3 bases are TGTGCCAGCAGCTTAGTGCAGGACCGCTCGAACACTGAAGCTTTCTTT. Its protein product is CASSLVQDRSNTEAFF.

CDR3 in amino acids: CASSSSRDRGSNQPQHF. The CDR3 DNA reads TGTGCCAGCAGCTCGTCCCGGGACAGGGGTAGCAATCAGCCCCAGCATTTT. The gene calls are TRBV7-9 and TRBJ1-5; 10 bases map to TRBD1. CDR1 and CDR2 (germline): SEHNR, FQNEAQ (reference sequence). The ends lost 4 bases at V and 0 bases at J; junction bases unmatched: 6. The CDR3 extends over 17 amino acids.

This clonotype appeared a single time. The rearrangement links TRBV18 to TRBJ2-1, with TRBD2 matching over 9 bases. This CDR3 is built from 17 residues. The germline V gene has CDR1 KGHSH and CDR2 LQKENI. The trim removed 0 bases at V and 4 bases at J, leaving 7 bases unmatched. CDR3 in DNA: TGTGCCAGCTCACCACCCCCAGCGGGGGGCGGATACAATGAGCAGTTCTTC. It specifies CASSPPPAGGGYNEQFF.

V is TRBV6-2 or TRBV6-3 and J is TRBJ1-2; weak D call: TRBD1 (5 bases). Trimming removed 0 bases from V and 8 bases from J, with 19 bases in between. The CDR3 is 16 residues long. Germline loops: CDR1 MNHEY, CDR2 SVGEGT. CDR3 loop: CASSYSWDGSRWGYTF. In DNA, the CDR3 is TGTGCCAGCAGTTACTCGTGGGACGGCAGTCGGTGGGGCTACACCTTC.

This clonotype was counted a few times. The gene calls are TRBV7-2 and TRBJ1-3; D may be TRBD1 (6 bases). This CDR3 contains 17 residues. V lost 3 bases, J lost 0 bases, and 15 bases lay in between. Germline values: CDR1 SGHTA, CDR2 FQGNSA. The DNA of the CDR3 is TGTGCCAGCAGCTTCAACCGGGACATCTACTCTGGAAACACCATATATTTT. Translated: CASSFNRDIYSGNTIYF.

This clonotype was observed at least ten times. The rearrangement uses TRBV14 and TRBJ2-7; 9 bases are shared with TRBD1. V shed 5 bases and J 3 bases; nucleotides not matched to a gene: 8. From germline, CDR1 is SGHDN and CDR2 FVKESK. The CDR3 totals 15 residues. The CDR3 sequence is CASSSRDRAIYEQYV. The CDR3 DNA reads TGTGCCAGCAGCTCCCGGGACAGGGCGATCTACGAGCAGTACGTC.

The CDR3 sequence: CATSRRTGDNSPLHF. In DNA, the CDR3 is TGTGCCACCAGCCGCCGGACAGGCGATAATTCACCCCTCCACTTT. The gene calls are TRBV15 and TRBJ1-6; 7 positions match TRBD1. The CDR3 contains 15 residues. With V trimmed by 5 bases and J by 5 bases, 6 bases remained unmatched. Germline V gene lookup returns CDR1 LNHNV and CDR2 YYDKDF (reference sequence).

This chain connects TRBV7-4 to TRBJ1-3; 7 nucleotides match TRBD1. V shed 6 bases and J 4 bases; nucleotides not matched to a gene: 6. The length of the CDR3 is 14 residues. The germline CDR1 and CDR2 sequences are SGHVT and SQSDAQ. The CDR3 DNA is TGTGCCAGCAGACCTCGGGACAGAGGAAACACCATATATTTT. It codes for CASRPRDRGNTIYF.

The genes are TRBV10-3 and TRBJ1-2; D is unresolved. This CDR3 contains 13 residues. The germline V gene encodes CDR1 ENHRY and CDR2 SYGVKD. Deletions cut 0 bases from V and 2 bases from J, with 4 bases between. CDR3 residues: CAISESDNYGYTF. CDR3 coding DNA: TGTGCCATCAGTGAGTCGGACAACTATGGCTACACCTTC.

This clonotype was seen at least ten times. This chain joins TRBV12-3 or TRBV12-4 and TRBJ1-2, with a possible D match to TRBD1 (5 bases). The CDR3 covers 14 residues. Trimming took off 4 bases at V and 4 bases at J, with 13 bases between the two ends. CDR3 in DNA: TGTGCCAGCAGTTCCAGGGAAAGGAGCTATGGCTACACCTTC. Protein product: CASSSRERSYGYTF.

V gene TRBV29-1 combines with J gene TRBJ2-2, with TRBD1 matching 8 bases. V was pared by 7 bases and J by 4 bases, with 8 bases of the junction left unmatched. The CDR3 runs 14 residues. Per germline, CDR1 SQVTM and CDR2 ANQGSEA. The CDR3 reads CSAIGQGATGELFF. CDR3 DNA sequence: TGCAGCGCCATCGGACAGGGTGCCACCGGGGAGCTGTTTTTT.

This clonotype was recorded at least ten times. J is TRBJ2-7 and V is TRBV7-9; TRBD1 might be the D (6 bases). CDR3 length equals 14 residues. V lost 5 bases to trimming and J lost 0 bases, with 11 bases between them. CDR1 SEHNR and CDR2 FQNEAQ come from the germline V gene (reference sequence). CDR3 in amino acids: CASSPVGGSYEQYV. The CDR3 nucleotides read TGTGCCAGCAGCCCAGTAGGGGGCTCCTACGAGCAGTACGTC.

This clonotype was recorded a few times. The chain joins TRBV15 to TRBJ1-4; D remains unclear. Germline V gene sequence: CDR1 LNHNV, CDR2 YYDKDF (reference sequence). The V gene lost 0 bases and the J gene lost 5 bases, with 10 bases spanning the gap. This CDR3 spans 15 amino acids. CDR3 nucleotide sequence: TGTGCCACCAGCAGAGATCTGGCAGCAAATGAAAAACTGTTTTTT. Protein: CATSRDLAANEKLFF.

This sequence joins TRBV28 and TRBJ2-3; D is unresolved. Deletions cut 6 bases from V and 2 bases from J, with 15 bases between. The CDR3 length is 15 residues. In germline, CDR1 is MDHEN, CDR2 SYDVKM. CDR3 loop: CASSPGSRVTDTQYF. CDR3 coding DNA: TGTGCCAGCAGCCCAGGCTCCCGGGTCACAGATACGCAGTATTTT.

In this sample, this clonotype turned up a few times. The CDR3 is CASRFGTSQAYEQYV. CDR3 DNA: TGTGCCAGCAGATTCGGGACTAGCCAAGCCTACGAGCAGTACGTC. This chain joins TRBV6-6 and TRBJ2-7; 9 nucleotides match TRBD2. This CDR3 has 15 amino acids. Germline trimming cut 6 bases from V and 2 bases from J; bases unmatched to any gene: 8. Germline V CDR1 and CDR2: MNHNY, SVGAGI (reference sequence).

In this sample, this clonotype turned up a few times. The chain has TRBV6-6 and TRBJ1-1; possible D gene TRBD1, 5 bases. This CDR3 has 14 residues. The V gene's germline CDR1 is MNHNY and CDR2 SVGAGI (reference sequence). V shed 4 bases and J shed 5 bases, with 14 bases lying between them. CDR3 amino acids: CASSSFSGVTEAFF. The CDR3 DNA sequence: TGTGCCAGCAGTTCGTTTTCGGGGGTTACTGAAGCTTTCTTT.

This clonotype was counted at least ten times. The J gene is TRBJ2-3, the V gene TRBV7-6, with a tentative D call TRBD2 (6 bases). V gave up 0 bases and J gave up 0 bases, with 7 bases separating them. The CDR3 length is 15 residues. Per the germline V gene, CDR1 is SGHVS and CDR2 is FNYEAQ. The CDR3 here is CASSLAGGSTDTQYF. The CDR3 DNA reads TGTGCCAGCAGCTTAGCGGGGGGAAGCACAGATACGCAGTATTTT.

This clonotype was counted ten times or more. The chain uses TRBV7-2 and TRBJ2-2, with 9 positions matching TRBD1. The V segment lost 3 bases and the J segment 1 base; nucleotides outside the gene matches: 3. This CDR3 contains 16 residues. The germline V gene encodes CDR1 SGHTA and CDR2 FQGNSA. CDR3: CASSLSDRGNTGELFF. CDR3 nucleotide sequence: TGTGCCAGCAGCTTGTCGGACAGGGGGAACACCGGGGAGCTGTTTTTT.

The genes are TRBV29-1 and TRBJ2-7; 7 nucleotides align to TRBD1. Trimming at V came to 7 bases and at J to 2 bases, leaving 8 bases not matched to a gene. CDR3 length: 13 amino acids. Germline CDR1 SQVTM, CDR2 ANQGSEA. Here the CDR3 DNA reads TGCAGCGGGACCACAGGGGCGACCTACGAGCAGTACTTC. Its protein product is CSGTTGATYEQYF.

This clonotype has more than one count but fewer than ten. J is TRBJ1-5 and V is TRBV6-1, with D tentatively TRBD1 (6 bases). V lost 6 bases and J lost 0, with 12 bases in between. There are 15 residues in the CDR3. CDR1 MNHNS and CDR2 SASEGT come from the germline V gene. CDR3 loop: CASRKQGSSNQPQHF. The CDR3 DNA reads TGTGCCAGCAGAAAACAGGGAAGTAGCAATCAGCCCCAGCATTTT.